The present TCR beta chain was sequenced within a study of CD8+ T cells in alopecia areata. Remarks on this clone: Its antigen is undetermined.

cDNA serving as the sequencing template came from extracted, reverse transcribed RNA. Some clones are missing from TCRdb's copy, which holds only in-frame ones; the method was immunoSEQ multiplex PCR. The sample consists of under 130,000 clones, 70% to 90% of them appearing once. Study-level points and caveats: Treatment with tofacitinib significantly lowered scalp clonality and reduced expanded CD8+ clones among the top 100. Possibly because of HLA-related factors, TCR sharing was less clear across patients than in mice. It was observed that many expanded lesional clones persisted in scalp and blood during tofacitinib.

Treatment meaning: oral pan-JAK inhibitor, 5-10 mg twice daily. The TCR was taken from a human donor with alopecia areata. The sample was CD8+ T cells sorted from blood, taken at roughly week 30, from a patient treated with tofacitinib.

CDR3 protein: CASSVDKDTDTQYF. As DNA, the CDR3 is TGTGCCAGCAGCGTAGATAAAGACACAGATACGCAGTATTTT. The V gene is TRBV9, the J gene TRBJ2-3; D is unresolved. Trimming took off 0 bases at V and 2 bases at J, with 7 bases between the two ends. There are 14 residues in the CDR3. Germline V gives CDR1 SGDLS, CDR2 YYNGEE.